This T cell receptor beta chain stems from a study of shared clonotypes between healthy human individuals. Study observations and caveats: Around 5% of naive CD4 clonotypes were common to several donors.

On this clone: What it recognizes is unknown.

This CDR3 comprises 15 residues. Germline CDR1 and CDR2: MDHEN and SYDVKM. The V gene end was trimmed by 6 bases and the J gene end by 3 bases; junction bases not matched to a gene: 9. Libraries were prepared by immunoSEQ multiplex PCR; TCRdb keeps only in-frame clonotypes and omits some of them. The sample includes over 2 million clones, 85% to 95% of them seen just once. V and J are TRBV28 and TRBJ1-1; 8 bases are shared with TRBD1. The specimen was naive CD4+ T cells from PBMCs. Indicated subset: CD45RA+ positively selected. The TCR originated in a man aged 18 to 30 in good health. Some clones in this sample may be carry-over from other donors' samples. The CDR3 region is CASRPMDRVHTEAFF. In DNA, the CDR3 is TGTGCCAGCAGGCCCATGGACAGGGTGCACACTGAAGCTTTCTTT.